This T cell receptor beta chain was captured by sequencing in a study of blood T cell repertoires in COVID-19. J gave up 3 bases and V 4 bases, and 4 bases lay outside the gene matches. Germline V CDR1 and CDR2: MNHEY, SVGAGI. The CDR3 runs to 14 residues. Enrollees, about 18 to 89 years old, lived in some 24 US areas. Per the original methods: Amplification from reference gene primers served as the basis for estimated nucleated cell counts. TCRdb's table, derived via immunoSEQ multiplex PCR, lists solely in-frame clones and lacks some. V, J and clone size derive from that table, while D and trimming were established from the DNA sequence. The sample has around 130,000 clones, 83% seen once.

The chain has TRBV6-5 and TRBJ2-5; 8 bases line up with TRBD2. The TCR was taken from a man aged 25-40 years who had recovered from COVID-19. Sequenced input: PBMCs or T cells enriched from blood (not recorded which). CDR3 nucleotides: TGTGCCAGCAGTTTCCTTAGCGGGGAAGAGACCCAGTACTTC. This encodes CASSFLSGEETQYF.